Described below is a single T cell receptor beta chain sequence and its context. Only in-frame clones appear in the TCRdb table, and some are missing; sequencing was by immunoSEQ multiplex PCR. The table has 350,000 to 400,000 clones, approximately 88% seen once. Participants' own reports of clinical history determined their cohort assignment. The data were taken from a study of blood T cell repertoires in COVID-19. Input material: PBMCs or T cells enriched from blood (not recorded which). This clonotype was sampled from a woman aged 25 to 45 with acute COVID-19.

The CDR3 reads CASSDRHNSPLHF. CDR3 bases: TGTGCCAGCAGCGACAGACATAATTCACCCCTCCACTTT. This sequence joins TRBV5-6 and TRBJ1-6; D possibly corresponds to TRBD1 (5 bases). Germline loops: CDR1 SGHDT, CDR2 YYEEEE. V was trimmed by 4 bases and J by 5 bases, leaving 7 bases between them. The CDR3 is made up of 13 amino acids.